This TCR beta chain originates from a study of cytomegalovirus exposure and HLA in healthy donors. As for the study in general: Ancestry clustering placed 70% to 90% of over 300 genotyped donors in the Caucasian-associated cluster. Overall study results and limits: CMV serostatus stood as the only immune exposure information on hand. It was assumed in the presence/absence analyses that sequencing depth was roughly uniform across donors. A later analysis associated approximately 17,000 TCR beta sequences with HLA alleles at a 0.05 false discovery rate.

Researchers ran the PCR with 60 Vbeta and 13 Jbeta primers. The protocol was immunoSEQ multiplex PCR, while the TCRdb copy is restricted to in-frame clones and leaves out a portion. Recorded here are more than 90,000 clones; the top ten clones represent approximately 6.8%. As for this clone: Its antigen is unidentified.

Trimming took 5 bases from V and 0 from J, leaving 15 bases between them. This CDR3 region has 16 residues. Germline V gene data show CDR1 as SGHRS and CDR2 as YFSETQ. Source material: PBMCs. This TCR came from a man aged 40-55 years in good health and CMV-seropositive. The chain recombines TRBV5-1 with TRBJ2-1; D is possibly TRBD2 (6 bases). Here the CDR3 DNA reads TGCGCCAGCAGGGGGGGAGACGGGAGCTCCTACAATGAGCAGTTCTTC. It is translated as CASRGGDGSSYNEQFF.